This is a list of T cell receptor beta chains from one sample in a study of T cells in Graves' hyperthyroidism and ophthalmopathy. MiXCR, run by TCRdb on the multiplex PCR reads, gives a single entry per CDR3 protein. The sample carries approximately 600,000 distinct CDR3 sequences, around 15% recorded once. Sequenced sample: blood. The receptors derive from a woman aged 40-49 years with Graves' ophthalmopathy. Each CDR3 is given without its conserved first and last residue. The D gene is left open where the match is weak.

V gene	D gene	CDR3 protein
TRBV7-9	-	ASSLSMGQNYEQY
TRBV6-2/TRBV6-3	-	ASSYSSWSEAF
TRBV12-3/TRBV12-4	-	ASSLWRRAFNIQY
TRBV11-1	TRBD1	ASSPDRGLVDTGELF
TRBV28	-	ASRHVGGRTGSIGYT
TRBV28	-	ASRTGSLQETQY
TRBV6-1	TRBD1	ASSGTGTGKTYEQY
TRBV2	-	ASSVMGAPQETQY
TRBV7-3	TRBD2	ASSTGTSNAGELF
TRBV28	TRBD1	ASSLRAGGEQY